This is a list of T cell receptor beta chains from one sample in a study of shared clonotypes between healthy human individuals. Using immunoSEQ multiplex PCR, the repertoire was profiled, and TCRdb retains in-frame clones only, with some absent. Of about 2,100,000 clones in the sample, about 92% were seen once. Sample: naive CD8+ T cells from PBMCs. These receptors were collected from a man aged 18 to 29 in good health. Some clones in this sample may be carry-over from other donors' samples. Both conserved end residues are part of each CDR3. D genes are given only for firm matches. Only part of the rows carry a size: once, few, many, or a class if the clone is expanded.

v_gene	len	j_gene	d_gene	abundance	CDR3aa	CDR3nt
TRBV7-9	13	TRBJ2-1	NA	NA	CASSPLAGNEQFF	TGTGCCAGCAGCCCCCTAGCAGGCAATGAGCAGTTCTTC
TRBV7-9	16	TRBJ2-7	TRBD1	NA	CASSLGTGARSSEQYF	TGTGCCAGCAGCTTAGGTACAGGGGCTAGAAGTTCCGAGCAGTACTTC
TRBV2	18	TRBJ2-3	TRBD2	NA	CASSEFPSGTLREDTQYF	TGTGCCAGCAGTGAATTCCCTAGCGGGACCTTACGGGAGGATACGCAGTATTTT
TRBV27	16	TRBJ1-3	TRBD1	NA	CASSPSTGESGNTIYF	TGTGCCAGCAGTCCGTCGACAGGGGAATCAGGAAACACCATATATTTT
TRBV7-9	14	TRBJ1-1	TRBD1	NA	CASSSGQMNTEAFF	TGTGCCAGCAGCTCGGGACAGATGAACACTGAAGCTTTCTTT
TRBV7-9	16	TRBJ1-2	NA	NA	CASREPGAGSNYGYTF	TGTGCCAGCAGAGAGCCTGGGGCAGGTTCTAACTATGGCTACACCTTC
TRBV7-9	14	TRBJ2-5	TRBD1	NA	CASSWTGDQETQYF	TGTGCCAGCAGCTGGACAGGTGACCAAGAGACCCAGTACTTC
TRBV27	11	TRBJ2-1	NA	NA	CASSSGHEQFF	TGTGCCAGCAGCAGCGGGCATGAGCAGTTCTTC
TRBV5-6	15	TRBJ2-1	TRBD2	NA	CASSLGAGGRNEQFF	TGTGCCAGCAGCTTGGGAGCGGGAGGGCGCAATGAGCAGTTCTTC
TRBV19	15	TRBJ1-5	NA	NA	CASSIGAGPNQPQHF	TGTGCCAGTAGTATAGGAGCAGGCCCCAATCAGCCCCAGCATTTT
TRBV7-9	14	TRBJ1-1	NA	NA	CASIIQGLNTEAFF	TGTGCCAGCATCATCCAGGGTCTGAACACTGAAGCTTTCTTT
TRBV7-9	16	TRBJ1-2	TRBD1	NA	CASSSGTGAANYGYTF	TGTGCCAGCAGCTCCGGGACAGGGGCGGCTAACTATGGCTACACCTTC
TRBV27	16	TRBJ2-7	NA	once	CASSLTDGPRGYEQYF	TGTGCCAGCAGTTTGACCGACGGACCCAGGGGCTACGAGCAGTACTTC
TRBV19	15	TRBJ2-7	NA	NA	CASSIKVGRIYEQYF	TGTGCCAGTAGTATTAAAGTTGGACGGATATACGAGCAGTACTTC
TRBV23-1	15	TRBJ1-3	NA	NA	CAINNRTDSGNTIYF	TGCGCCATCAACAATAGGACAGACTCTGGAAACACCATATATTTT
TRBV19	13	TRBJ1-1	NA	few	CASKLRDATEAFF	TGTGCCAGTAAATTGCGGGATGCCACTGAAGCTTTCTTT
TRBV29-1	12	TRBJ1-2	NA	NA	CSVEDTEWGYTF	TGCAGCGTTGAAGACACCGAATGGGGCTACACCTTC
TRBV11-2	18	TRBJ2-1	TRBD2	NA	CASSLGLAGASSSDEQFF	TGTGCCAGCAGCCTAGGGCTAGCGGGAGCTTCTTCCTCGGATGAGCAGTTCTTC
TRBV29-1	16	TRBJ1-1	NA	NA	CSVIGTLGKPATEAFF	TGCAGCGTGATAGGGACTCTCGGCAAGCCGGCAACTGAAGCTTTCTTT
TRBV6-5	16	TRBJ2-7	NA	NA	CASSYAQGLAGVEQYF	TGTGCCAGCAGTTACGCCCAGGGTTTGGCCGGCGTCGAGCAGTACTTC
TRBV28	15	TRBJ1-2	NA	NA	CASSLGQAGAGGYTF	TGTGCCAGCAGTTTGGGGCAGGCGGGCGCCGGTGGCTACACCTTC
TRBV10-1	15	TRBJ2-1	TRBD1	NA	CASSGWDRENNEQFF	TGCGCCAGCAGTGGGTGGGACAGGGAAAACAATGAGCAGTTCTTC
TRBV4-2	12	TRBJ1-1	NA	NA	CASSQGPGGAFF	TGTGCCAGCAGCCAAGGCCCGGGAGGAGCTTTCTTT
TRBV9	16	TRBJ1-2	NA	NA	CASSPTSGVRGYGYTF	TGTGCCAGCAGCCCGACCTCAGGGGTTCGAGGCTATGGCTACACCTTC
TRBV15	15	TRBJ1-5	TRBD1	few	CATSGDRGGNQPQHF	TGTGCCACCAGCGGTGACAGGGGTGGCAATCAGCCCCAGCATTTT
TRBV5-6	16	TRBJ1-1	NA	NA	CASSLVTAFMNTEAFF	TGTGCCAGCAGCCTCGTGACAGCCTTTATGAACACTGAAGCTTTCTTT
TRBV7-3	16	TRBJ2-2	TRBD2	NA	CASSLTPAGGAGELFF	TGTGCCAGCAGCTTAACCCCGGCGGGAGGAGCCGGGGAGCTGTTTTTT
TRBV7-3	15	TRBJ2-5	NA	NA	CASSFGSTAQETQYF	TGTGCCAGCAGTTTTGGTAGTACAGCCCAAGAGACCCAGTACTTC
TRBV10-2	13	TRBJ1-1	NA	NA	CAALWGSATEAFF	TGCGCCGCCCTCTGGGGATCAGCCACTGAAGCTTTCTTT
TRBV29-1	11	TRBJ2-2	NA	NA	CSVTSGGELFF	TGCAGCGTTACATCGGGCGGGGAGCTGTTTTTT
TRBV9	15	TRBJ2-2	NA	NA	CASSVGRVYTGELFF	TGTGCCAGCAGCGTGGGCAGGGTGTACACCGGGGAGCTGTTTTTT
TRBV7-9	14	TRBJ2-7	NA	NA	CASSFQGPDYEQYF	TGTGCCAGCAGCTTTCAGGGGCCAGACTACGAGCAGTACTTC
TRBV4-1	15	TRBJ1-2	NA	NA	CASSQGAGPLYGYTF	TGCGCCAGCAGCCAGGGCGCGGGTCCTCTCTATGGCTACACCTTC
TRBV9	13	TRBJ2-2	NA	NA	CASSPDLTGELFF	TGTGCCAGCAGCCCCGATCTGACCGGGGAGCTGTTTTTT
TRBV29-1	13	TRBJ1-3	TRBD1	NA	CSVVGQGGNTIYF	TGCAGCGTTGTTGGACAGGGTGGAAACACCATATATTTT
TRBV19	15	TRBJ2-7	NA	once	CASSIAGQGPYEQYF	TGTGCCAGTAGTATTGCAGGGCAGGGCCCCTACGAGCAGTACTTC
TRBV4-1	18	TRBJ2-2	TRBD2	NA	CASSQVAGLAGIAGELFF	TGCGCCAGCAGCCAAGTCGCGGGACTAGCGGGAATCGCCGGGGAGCTGTTTTTT
TRBV19	15	TRBJ2-7	NA	NA	CASSILQAQPYEQYF	TGTGCCAGTAGTATCTTACAGGCTCAGCCCTACGAGCAGTACTTC
TRBV6-5	14	TRBJ2-1	TRBD1	once	CASSYRDRANEQFF	TGTGCCAGCAGTTACCGCGACAGGGCCAATGAGCAGTTCTTC
TRBV7-9	16	TRBJ2-2	TRBD1	once	CASSSGTGESTGELFF	TGTGCCAGCAGCTCCGGGACAGGGGAGAGCACCGGGGAGCTGTTTTTT
TRBV29-1	14	TRBJ2-6	NA	NA	CSVAGAQRANVLTF	TGCAGCGTTGCCGGCGCCCAGAGGGCCAACGTCCTGACTTTC
TRBV9	14	TRBJ2-7	NA	NA	CASSGDSGEYEQYF	TGTGCCAGCAGCGGTGACAGTGGGGAATACGAGCAGTACTTC
TRBV7-2	13	TRBJ2-1	NA	NA	CASNFLRDNEQFF	TGTGCCAGCAACTTCCTCAGGGACAATGAGCAGTTCTTC
TRBV4-2	16	TRBJ2-1	NA	NA	CASSQDRSGAYNEQFF	TGTGCCAGCAGCCAAGATCGATCGGGCGCCTACAATGAGCAGTTCTTC
TRBV27	15	TRBJ2-7	TRBD2	NA	CASRPLGGRLYEQYF	TGTGCCAGCAGGCCCCTTGGCGGGAGGCTTTACGAGCAGTACTTC
TRBV5-1	16	TRBJ2-7	TRBD1	NA	CASSLGRGQGTHEQYF	TGCGCCAGCAGCTTGGGAAGGGGACAGGGTACCCACGAGCAGTACTTC
TRBV13	16	TRBJ2-7	NA	once	CASSLSPSGSAYEQYF	TGTGCCAGCAGCCTTAGCCCCAGCGGGTCCGCCTACGAGCAGTACTTC
TRBV28	17	TRBJ1-2	NA	NA	CASSLPSWEEGWYGYTF	TGTGCCAGCAGTTTACCCTCATGGGAGGAGGGATGGTATGGCTACACCTTC
TRBV4-3	14	TRBJ1-1	NA	NA	CASSHSEGSTEAFF	TGCGCCAGCAGCCATTCCGAGGGGAGCACTGAAGCTTTCTTT
TRBV30	15	TRBJ2-7	TRBD2	NA	CAYLIGTSGRYEQYF	TGTGCCTACTTGATCGGGACTAGCGGGAGGTACGAGCAGTACTTC
TRBV10-3	14	TRBJ1-2	TRBD1	NA	CAIRERGLDYGYTF	TGTGCCATCAGGGAGAGGGGGCTCGACTATGGCTACACCTTC
TRBV15	13	TRBJ1-5	NA	NA	CATMAGDNQPQHF	TGTGCCACCATGGCAGGGGATAATCAGCCCCAGCATTTT
TRBV15	15	TRBJ1-3	NA	NA	CATSRDRGGGNTIYF	TGTGCCACCAGCAGAGATAGGGGCGGGGGAAACACCATATATTTT
TRBV27	16	TRBJ2-6	NA	NA	CASSLSEGVGANVLTF	TGTGCCAGCAGTTTATCGGAGGGGGTTGGGGCCAACGTCCTGACTTTC